Listed below are T cell receptor beta chains from one sample, sequenced in a study of shared clonotypes between healthy human individuals. Data came from immunoSEQ multiplex PCR; TCRdb stores just in-frame clones and leaves some out. The sample records hundreds of thousands of clones, roughly 98% being singletons. The sample consisted of naive CD8+ T cells sorted from blood. These receptors were taken from a man younger than 45 in good health. Both conserved end residues are part of each CDR3. A D gene is named only where the DNA matches it firmly. Where a row states a size, it is once, few, many or the class of an expanded clone; other rows omit it.

V gene,clone size,CDR3 length,D gene,J gene,CDR3 protein,CDR3 DNA
TRBV11-2,once,13,NA,TRBJ2-7,CASSFAGTYEQYF,TGTGCCAGCAGCTTCGCCGGGACCTACGAGCAGTACTTC
TRBV5-6,NA,16,TRBD2,TRBJ2-2,CASRTGLAGDAGELFF,TGTGCCAGCAGAACGGGACTAGCGGGAGACGCCGGGGAGCTGTTTTTT
TRBV27,NA,14,NA,TRBJ2-7,CASSPARARYEQYF,TGTGCCAGCAGTCCAGCTCGAGCCCGCTACGAGCAGTACTTC
TRBV30,NA,13,NA,TRBJ2-7,CAWSWGDVREQYF,TGTGCCTGGAGTTGGGGGGACGTTAGGGAGCAGTACTTC
TRBV7-2,NA,17,NA,TRBJ2-3,CASSLALSGRTTDTQYF,TGTGCCAGCAGCTTAGCGCTGAGCGGCCGGACGACAGATACGCAGTATTTT
TRBV11-2,NA,13,NA,TRBJ2-2,CASSLGVPGELFF,TGTGCCAGCAGCTTAGGGGTACCCGGGGAGCTGTTTTTT
TRBV7-9,NA,17,TRBD2,TRBJ2-5,CASSPGTSGRALETQYF,TGTGCCAGCAGTCCCGGGACTAGCGGGAGGGCCTTAGAGACCCAGTACTTC
TRBV2,NA,15,NA,TRBJ1-4,CASSERTASNEKLFF,TGTGCCAGCAGTGAAAGGACGGCCTCTAATGAAAAACTGTTTTTT
TRBV10-3,NA,14,NA,TRBJ2-2,CAISDGRVTGELFF,TGTGCCATCAGTGACGGCAGGGTAACCGGGGAGCTGTTTTTT
TRBV15,NA,17,TRBD1,TRBJ2-2,CATSSRRTGVNTGELFF,TGTGCCACCAGCAGTCGTAGGACAGGGGTCAACACCGGGGAGCTGTTTTTT
TRBV21-1,once,12,NA,TRBJ1-4,CGQEGANEKLFF,TGTGGACAAGAGGGAGCTAATGAAAAACTGTTTTTT
TRBV27,NA,16,TRBD2,TRBJ2-3,CASSPPAGAHTDTQYF,TGTGCCAGCAGTCCACCTGCGGGAGCGCACACAGATACGCAGTATTTT
TRBV5-5,NA,16,NA,TRBJ2-6,CASSLGWGTGANVLTF,TGTGCCAGCAGCTTGGGATGGGGTACTGGGGCCAACGTCCTGACTTTC